These T cell receptor beta chains were read from a single sample in a study of blood T cells in healthy people across ages. TCRdb called the 5' RACE reads again in MiXCR, with one record for every CDR3 protein. Found here are some 930,000 distinct CDR3 sequences, almost 30% of them singletons; the top ten hold roughly 10%. The sample was also linked to a second study, of T cells of mothers and their children.

The source material was blood. The receptors derive from a middle-aged woman in good health. Each CDR3 is given with its conserved first and last residue.

V gene	J gene	CDR3 protein
TRBV29-1	TRBJ1-1	CSVDYRGTGTEAFF
TRBV6-5	TRBJ2-4	CASSQGDYGQYF
TRBV15	TRBJ2-1	CATTYSAVDGRNEQFF
TRBV28	TRBJ2-7	CASSLWGTGGSFYEQYF
TRBV7-8	TRBJ2-7	CASSWGWSYEQYF
TRBV14	TRBJ2-1	CASSVRDSTSSYNEQFF
TRBV7-2	TRBJ1-1	CACSLIPGDTEAFF
TRBV3-1	TRBJ2-1	CASSPDRQGAGEQFF
TRBV15	TRBJ1-2	CATSREGTQGIRKSYTF
TRBV5-8	TRBJ2-3	CASSLNRGYSDTQYF
TRBV28	TRBJ1-2	CANTTGGEGYTF
TRBV3-1	TRBJ1-2	CASSQDKNYGYTF
TRBV18	TRBJ1-4	CASSPGVDEKLFF
TRBV7-8	TRBJ2-5	CASSLEAGGTTQYF
TRBV5-1	TRBJ1-4	CASSLWGQGYEKLFF
TRBV7-2	TRBJ1-1	CASSSTPTTGGTEAFF
TRBV4-1	TRBJ1-2	CASSQVARLQGTYGYTF
TRBV7-2	TRBJ1-6	CASSHQTGDNSPLHF
TRBV7-3	TRBJ2-7	CASSLTGGGDSYEQYF
TRBV20-1	TRBJ2-3	CSASSGSDTQYF
TRBV4-1	TRBJ2-1	CASSPFRGEPYNEQFF
TRBV7-2	TRBJ2-1	CASSQDRPIAGDNEQFF
TRBV7-9	TRBJ1-2	CASSFRTNGYTF
TRBV12-3/TRBV12-4	TRBJ2-7	CASSLLRGLEQYF
TRBV4-1	TRBJ2-7	CASSQDYFSSYEQYF
TRBV9	TRBJ1-3	CASSLGQGNTIYF
TRBV7-2	TRBJ2-7	CASSLLDEQYF
TRBV30	TRBJ2-7	CAWSVYGQGNYEQYF
TRBV19	TRBJ1-2	CASSIDGQGRGGYTF
TRBV5-1	TRBJ2-1	CASSFSGDYNEQFF
TRBV5-1	TRBJ2-5	CASSFGASQETQYF